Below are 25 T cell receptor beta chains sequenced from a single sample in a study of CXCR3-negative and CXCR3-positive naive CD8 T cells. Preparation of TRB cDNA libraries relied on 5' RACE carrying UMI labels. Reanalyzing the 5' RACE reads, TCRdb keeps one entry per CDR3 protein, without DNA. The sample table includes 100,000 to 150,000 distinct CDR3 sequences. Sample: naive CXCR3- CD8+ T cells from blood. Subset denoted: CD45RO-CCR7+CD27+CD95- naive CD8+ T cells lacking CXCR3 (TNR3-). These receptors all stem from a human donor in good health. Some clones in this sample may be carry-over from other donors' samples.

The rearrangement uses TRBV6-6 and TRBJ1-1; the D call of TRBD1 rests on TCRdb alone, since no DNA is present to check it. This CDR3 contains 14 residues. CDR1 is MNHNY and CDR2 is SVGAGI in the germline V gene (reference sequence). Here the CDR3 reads CASSYQGDNTEAFF.

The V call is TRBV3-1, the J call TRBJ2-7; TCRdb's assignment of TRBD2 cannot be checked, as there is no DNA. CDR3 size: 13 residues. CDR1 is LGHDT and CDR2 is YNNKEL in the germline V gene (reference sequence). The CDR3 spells CASSQLDYGEQYF.

The CDR3 sequence: CASSYTLAPDQGVGYTF. The V and J genes are TRBV4-3 and TRBJ1-2; there is no DNA to check the TCRdb D call of TRBD1. CDR1 and CDR2 (germline): LGHNA, YSLEER. The CDR3 has 17 residues.

The CDR3 region is CASSPSTGGGYTF. V and J are TRBV3-1 and TRBJ1-2; TCRdb names TRBD1, which stays unverified in the absence of DNA. The CDR3 length is 13 residues. Looked up from germline, CDR1 is LGHDT and CDR2 is YNNKEL (reference sequence). The variable domain in full, completed from reference TRBV3-1 and TRBJ1-2, reads DTAVSQTPKYLVTQMGNDKSIKCEQNLGHDTMYWYKQDSKKFLKIMFSYNNKELIINETVPNRFSPKSPDKAHLNLHINSLELGDSAVYFCASSPSTGGGYTFGSGTRLTVV.

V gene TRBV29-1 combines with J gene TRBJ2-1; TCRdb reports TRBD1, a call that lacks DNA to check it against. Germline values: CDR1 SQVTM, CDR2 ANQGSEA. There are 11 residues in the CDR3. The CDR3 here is CSVEGGPGQFF.

CDR3 amino acids: CASSLGGAGNEQFF. This chain joins TRBV5-5 and TRBJ2-1. Germline values: CDR1 SGHKS, CDR2 YYEKEE (reference sequence). The CDR3 is 14 amino acids.

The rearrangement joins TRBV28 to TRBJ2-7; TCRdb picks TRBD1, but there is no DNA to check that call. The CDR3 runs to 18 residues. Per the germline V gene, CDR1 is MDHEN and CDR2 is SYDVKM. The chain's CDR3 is CASSLFPVRDRGNHEQYF.

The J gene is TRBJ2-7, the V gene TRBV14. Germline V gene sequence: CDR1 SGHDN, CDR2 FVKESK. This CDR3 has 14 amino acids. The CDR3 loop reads CASSQYSFLYEQYF.

This CDR3 is CASSLAGTTYEQYF. This rearrangement joins TRBV5-1 to TRBJ2-7; the TCRdb call, TRBD1, lacks DNA for checking. This CDR3 is built from 14 residues. Germline V gene sequence: CDR1 SGHRS, CDR2 YFSETQ.

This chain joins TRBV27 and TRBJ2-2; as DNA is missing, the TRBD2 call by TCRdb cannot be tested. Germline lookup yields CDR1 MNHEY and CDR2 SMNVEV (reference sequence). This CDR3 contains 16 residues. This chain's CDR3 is CASSLGAGDYTGELFF.

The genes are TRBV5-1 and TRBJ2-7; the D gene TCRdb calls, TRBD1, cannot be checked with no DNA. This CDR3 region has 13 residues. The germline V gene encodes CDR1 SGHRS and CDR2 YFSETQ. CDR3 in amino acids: CASRGRDSYEQYF.

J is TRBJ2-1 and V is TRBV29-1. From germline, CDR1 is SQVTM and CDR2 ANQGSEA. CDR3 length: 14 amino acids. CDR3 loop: CSVESGRPYNEQFF.

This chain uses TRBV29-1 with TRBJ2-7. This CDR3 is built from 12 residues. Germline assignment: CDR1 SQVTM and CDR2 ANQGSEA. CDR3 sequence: CSVEALASEQYF.

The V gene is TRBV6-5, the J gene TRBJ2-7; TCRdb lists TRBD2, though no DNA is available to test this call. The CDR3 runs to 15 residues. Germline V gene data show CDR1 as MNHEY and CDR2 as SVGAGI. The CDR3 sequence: CASSYWGSAPYEQYF.

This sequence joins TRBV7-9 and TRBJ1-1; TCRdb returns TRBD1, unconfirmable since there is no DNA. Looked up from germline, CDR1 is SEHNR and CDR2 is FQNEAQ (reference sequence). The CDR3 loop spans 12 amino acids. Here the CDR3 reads CASRGQGAQAFF.

The CDR3 loop is CASSEGRKFPNIQYF. The chain combines TRBV2 with TRBJ2-4. Germline CDR1 SNHLY, CDR2 FYNNEI. This CDR3 has 15 amino acids.

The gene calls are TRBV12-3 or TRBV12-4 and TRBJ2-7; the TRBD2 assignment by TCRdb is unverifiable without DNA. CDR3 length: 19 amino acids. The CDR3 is CASSLWVPGASTSWGEQYF.

The chain's CDR3 is CASRPDHNSPLHF. V usage is TRBV2 and J usage is TRBJ1-6. This CDR3 contains 13 residues. Germline assignment: CDR1 SNHLY and CDR2 FYNNEI. Based on the CDR3 plus reference TRBV2 and TRBJ1-6, the full variable domain is EPEVTQTPSHQVTQMGQEVILRCVPISNHLYFYWYRQILGQKVEFLVSFYNNEISEKSEIFDDQFSVERPDGSNFTLKIRSTKLEDSAMYFCASRPDHNSPLHFGNGTRLTVT.

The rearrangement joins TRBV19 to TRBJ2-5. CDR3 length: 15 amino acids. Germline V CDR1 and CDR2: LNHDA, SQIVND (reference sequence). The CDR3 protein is CASSRGYLRQETQYF.

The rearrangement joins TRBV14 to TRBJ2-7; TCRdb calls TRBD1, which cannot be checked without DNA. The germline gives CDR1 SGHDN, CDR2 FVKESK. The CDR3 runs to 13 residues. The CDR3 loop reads CAIPGGLYYEQYF.

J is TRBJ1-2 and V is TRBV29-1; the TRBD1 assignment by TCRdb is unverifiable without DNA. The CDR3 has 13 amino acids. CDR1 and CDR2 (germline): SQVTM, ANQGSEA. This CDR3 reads CSVDTGVSWGYTF.

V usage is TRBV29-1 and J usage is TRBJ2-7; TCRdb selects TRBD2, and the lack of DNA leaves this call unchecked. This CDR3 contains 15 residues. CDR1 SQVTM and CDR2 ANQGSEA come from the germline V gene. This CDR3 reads CSVKDPGGTFYEQYF.

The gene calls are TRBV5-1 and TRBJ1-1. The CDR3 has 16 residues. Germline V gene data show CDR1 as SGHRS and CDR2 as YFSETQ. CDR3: CASSLEIVGFSTEAFF.

The chain's CDR3 is CASSSLDEYEQYF. The V call is TRBV12-3 or TRBV12-4, the J call TRBJ2-7. CDR3 size: 13 residues.

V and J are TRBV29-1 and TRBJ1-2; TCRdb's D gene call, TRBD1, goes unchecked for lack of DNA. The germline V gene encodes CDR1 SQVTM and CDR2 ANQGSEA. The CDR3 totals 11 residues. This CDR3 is CSVPLRDGYTF.